Listed below are T cell receptor beta chains from one sample, sequenced in a study of early T cells in non-severe SARS-CoV-2 infection. MiXCR, applied by TCRdb to the 5' RACE reads, yields one record per CDR3 protein. The data hold around 60,000 distinct CDR3 sequences, with about 10% observed a single time. Source: whole blood, taken at baseline. The receptors originated from an adult who was a healthcare worker with PCR-confirmed SARS-CoV-2 infection or an uninfected control (not recorded which). Each CDR3 is given with its conserved first and last residue. A D gene is named only where the DNA matches it firmly. Clone size is stated in some rows and not others, as once, few, many or a class when expanded.

clone_size,d_call,j_call,v_call,cdr3_aa,cdr3_nt
.,.,TRBJ2-7,TRBV3-1,CASSQAGTYEQYF,TGTGCCAGCAGCCAAGCCGGGACCTACGAGCAGTACTTC
few,.,TRBJ1-1,TRBV7-2,CASSLPPRGDTEAFF,TGTGCCAGCAGCTTACCACCGAGGGGGGACACTGAAGCTTTCTTT
few,TRBD1,TRBJ2-2,TRBV2,CASRADRGNTGELFF,TGTGCCAGCAGAGCGGACAGGGGGAACACCGGGGAGCTGTTTTTT
few,.,TRBJ1-6,TRBV2,CASSEAGYSPLHF,TGTGCCAGCAGTGAAGCCGGGTATTCACCCCTCCACTTT
many,TRBD1,TRBJ1-3,TRBV4-1,CASSQPGQRNTIYF,TGCGCCAGCAGCCAGCCGGGACAGCGAAACACCATATATTTT
many,.,TRBJ1-6,TRBV6-5,CASSYLLSANSPLHF,TGTGCCAGCAGTTATCTGCTCTCGGCTAATTCACCCCTCCACTTT
.,TRBD1,TRBJ1-2,TRBV7-9,CASSPTGQGLKGYTF,TGTGCCAGCAGCCCAACGGGACAGGGGTTGAAAGGCTACACCTTC
.,.,TRBJ2-3,TRBV28,CASSQGRVEADTQYF,TGTGCCAGCAGTCAGGGAAGGGTAGAGGCAGATACGCAGTATTTT
few,TRBD1,TRBJ2-7,TRBV12-3/TRBV12-4,CASSDRQGVSYEQYF,TGTGCCAGCAGTGACAGACAGGGGGTTTCCTACGAGCAGTACTTC
few,.,TRBJ2-5,TRBV18,CASSPQRGQYQETQYF,TGTGCCAGCTCACCCCAACGCGGACAGTACCAAGAGACCCAGTACTTC
many,.,TRBJ2-7,TRBV4-1,CASSPHGGLGVEQYF,TGCGCCAGCAGCCCCCACGGTGGGCTGGGTGTGGAGCAGTACTTC
.,.,TRBJ2-1,TRBV20-1,CSASWGRQYNEQFF,TGCAGTGCTAGTTGGGGCCGGCAGTACAATGAGCAGTTCTTC
few,.,TRBJ1-2,TRBV25-1,CASAVPGSGGGYTF,TGTGCCAGCGCCGTGCCAGGGTCGGGGGGCGGCTACACCTTC
many,TRBD2,TRBJ2-1,TRBV20-1,CSARKRGSYNEQFF,TGCAGTGCTAGAAAGCGGGGATCCTACAATGAGCAGTTCTTC
few,.,TRBJ2-3,TRBV7-2,CASSLVVGDTQYF,TGTGCCAGCAGCTTAGTGGTGGGGGATACGCAGTATTTT
few,.,TRBJ2-5,TRBV5-6,CASSSQGRETQYF,TGTGCCAGCAGCTCCCAGGGCCGAGAGACCCAGTACTTC
few,TRBD1,TRBJ2-7,TRBV30,CAWADRVRFYEQYF,TGTGCCTGGGCGGACAGGGTTAGGTTCTACGAGCAGTACTTC
.,.,TRBJ1-6,TRBV7-2,CASRSTSPLHF,TGTGCCAGCAGGAGTACTTCACCCCTCCACTTT
many,.,TRBJ2-7,TRBV28,CASSPGHFSEQYF,TGTGCCAGCAGCCCGGGACACTTTTCCGAGCAGTACTTC
few,.,TRBJ1-2,TRBV12-3/TRBV12-4,CASSLGPGGPDGYTF,TGTGCCAGCAGTTTAGGCCCGGGAGGTCCGGATGGCTACACCTTC
few,TRBD1,TRBJ1-5,TRBV7-9,CASSPDRETEPQHF,TGTGCCAGCAGCCCAGACAGGGAGACGGAGCCCCAGCATTTT
many,.,TRBJ2-5,TRBV6-2/TRBV6-3,CASSYTQVQETQYF,TGTGCCAGCAGTTATACCCAGGTTCAAGAGACCCAGTACTTC
.,TRBD1,TRBJ2-7,TRBV3-1,CASSHRDRDYEQYF,TGTGCCAGCAGCCATAGGGACAGGGATTACGAGCAGTACTTC
.,.,TRBJ2-3,TRBV20-1,CSAEGGRNTQYF,TGCAGTGCTGAGGGGGGTCGAAATACGCAGTATTTT
few,.,TRBJ2-7,TRBV3-1,CASSQVGAPYGYEQYF,TGTGCCAGCAGCCAAGTAGGGGCGCCTTACGGATACGAGCAGTACTTC
.,.,TRBJ2-3,TRBV3-1,CASSQGMTYYKDTQYF,TGTGCCAGCAGCCAAGGGATGACTTACTACAAAGATACGCAGTATTTT
.,TRBD1,TRBJ2-1,TRBV11-2,CASSPPGQQYNEQFF,TGTGCCAGCAGCCCCCCGGGACAGCAATACAATGAGCAGTTCTTC
.,.,TRBJ2-2,TRBV10-3,CAISPTGPANTGELFF,TGTGCCATCAGTCCTACAGGACCAGCGAACACCGGGGAGCTGTTTTTT